What follows describes a single T cell receptor (beta chain). This clone came up once. Its target antigen remains unknown. Per-base quality was not reported, and no clone a single base away is much larger than it. The data originate from a study of technical replicates of blood from several donors listed by TCRdb under 2017. Library preparation used the immunoSEQ multiplex PCR assay. Not all clones reach the TCRdb copy of this immuneACCESS table, which keeps in-frame sequences only. Checked studies attribute under half of the gap to unresolved V genes and leave the rest unexplained. The sample data list about 44,000 clones, and over 95% of these were observed just once. Around 0.35% of the sample is held by the ten biggest clonotypes. V drops 2 bases and J drops 7 bases, leaving 19 bases in between. The CDR3, cysteine through phenylalanine, is 15 amino acids long. The only DNA kept is the CDR3, 45 bases in frame from the first base. CDR1 and CDR2 (SGDLS, YYNGEE) derive from the germline V gene.

Sequenced input: T cells isolated from PBMCs. The sequence derives from a human donor in good health. The chain is assembled from TRBV9 and TRBJ2-7; perhaps TRBD1 is the D gene, with 6 bases matching. The encoded CDR3 is CASSVGTTSSREQYF. In nucleotide form, the sequence is TGTGCCAGCAGCGTCGGGACAACCTCCTCACGGGAGCAGTACTTC.